This T cell receptor (beta chain) was sequenced during a study of shared clonotypes between healthy human individuals. Using immunoSEQ multiplex PCR, the repertoire was profiled, and TCRdb retains in-frame clones only, with some absent. This table holds over a million clones, 75% to 80% found once. CDR3 size: 14 residues. CDR1 and CDR2 from the germline V gene are MNHNS and SASEGT. V lost 4 bases and J lost 5, with 11 bases in between. The J gene is TRBJ1-4, the V gene TRBV6-1; D remains ambiguous. The origin of this receptor is a man younger than 30 in good health. Some clones in this sample may be carry-over from other donors' samples. The specimen was memory CD4+ T cells from PBMCs. Stated subset: CD45RA-negative fraction. CDR3 coding DNA: TGTGCCAGCAGTGGTTCCAGCCTAAATGAAAAACTGTTTTTT. Translation gives CASSGSSLNEKLFF.